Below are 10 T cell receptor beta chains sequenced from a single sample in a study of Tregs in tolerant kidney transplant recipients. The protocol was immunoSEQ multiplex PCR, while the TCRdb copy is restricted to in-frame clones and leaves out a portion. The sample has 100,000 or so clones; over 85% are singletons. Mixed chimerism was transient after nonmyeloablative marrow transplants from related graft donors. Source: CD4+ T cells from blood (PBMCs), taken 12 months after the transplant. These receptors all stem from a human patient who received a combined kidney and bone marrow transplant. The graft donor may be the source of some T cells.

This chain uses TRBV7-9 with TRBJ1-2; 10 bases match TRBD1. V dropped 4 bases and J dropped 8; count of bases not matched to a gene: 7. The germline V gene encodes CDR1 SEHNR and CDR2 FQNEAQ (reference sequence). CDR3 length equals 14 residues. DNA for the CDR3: TGTGCCAGCAGCTCTTCGACAGGGGGCCGGGGCTACACCTTC. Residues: CASSSSTGGRGYTF.

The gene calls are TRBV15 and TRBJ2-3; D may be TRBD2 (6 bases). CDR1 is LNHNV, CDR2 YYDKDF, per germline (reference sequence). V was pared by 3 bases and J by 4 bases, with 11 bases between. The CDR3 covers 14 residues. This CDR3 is CATSSPGEADTQYF. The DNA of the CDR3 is TGTGCCACCAGCAGTCCGGGGGAGGCAGATACGCAGTATTTT.

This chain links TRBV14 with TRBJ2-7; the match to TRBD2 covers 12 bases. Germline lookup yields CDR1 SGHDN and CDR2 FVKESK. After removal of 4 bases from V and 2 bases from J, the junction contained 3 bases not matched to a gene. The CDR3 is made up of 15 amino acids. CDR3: CASSRRTSGAYEQYF. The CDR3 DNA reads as TGTGCCAGCAGCCGAAGGACTAGCGGGGCCTACGAGCAGTACTTC.

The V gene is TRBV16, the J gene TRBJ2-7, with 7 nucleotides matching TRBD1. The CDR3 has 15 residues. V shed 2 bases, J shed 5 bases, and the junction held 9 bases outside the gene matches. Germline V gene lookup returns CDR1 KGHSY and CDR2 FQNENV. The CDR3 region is CASSQGRGLKDEQYF. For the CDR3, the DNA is TGTGCCAGCAGCCAAGGCAGGGGGTTAAAGGACGAGCAGTACTTC.

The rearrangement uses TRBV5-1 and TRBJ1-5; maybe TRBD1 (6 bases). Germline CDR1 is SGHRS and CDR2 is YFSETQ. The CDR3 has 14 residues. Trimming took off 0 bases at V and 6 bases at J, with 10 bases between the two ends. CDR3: CASSLGRGSQPQHF. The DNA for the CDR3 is TGCGCCAGCAGCTTGGGCAGGGGTAGTCAGCCCCAGCATTTT.

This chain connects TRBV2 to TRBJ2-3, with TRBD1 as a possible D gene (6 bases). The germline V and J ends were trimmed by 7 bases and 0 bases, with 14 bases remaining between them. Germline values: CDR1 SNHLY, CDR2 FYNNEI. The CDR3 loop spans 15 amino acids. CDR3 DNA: TGTGCCAGCAATAAGGACAGTTCTAGCACAGATACGCAGTATTTT. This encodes CASNKDSSSTDTQYF.

CDR3 region: CASSLGTLSEQFF. DNA of the CDR3: TGTGCCAGCAGCCTCGGGACACTGAGTGAGCAGTTCTTC. This chain connects TRBV6-1 to TRBJ2-1; perhaps TRBD1 as D (6 bases). Trimming cost V 6 bases and J 9 bases, with 15 bases left between them. The CDR3 consists of 13 residues. Germline assignment: CDR1 MNHNS and CDR2 SASEGT.

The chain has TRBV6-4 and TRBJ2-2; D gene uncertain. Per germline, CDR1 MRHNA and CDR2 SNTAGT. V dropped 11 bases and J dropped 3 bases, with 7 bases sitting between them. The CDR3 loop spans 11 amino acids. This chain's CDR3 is CACKHTGELFF. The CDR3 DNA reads TGTGCCTGTAAGCACACCGGGGAGCTGTTTTTT.

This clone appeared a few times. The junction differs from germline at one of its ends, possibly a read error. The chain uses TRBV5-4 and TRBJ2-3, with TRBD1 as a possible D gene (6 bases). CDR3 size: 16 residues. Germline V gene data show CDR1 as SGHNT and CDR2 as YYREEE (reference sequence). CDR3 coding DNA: TGTGCCAGCAGTTCCGGGGACGGACAGAGCATAGATACGCAGTATTTT. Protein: CASSSGDGQSIDTQYF.

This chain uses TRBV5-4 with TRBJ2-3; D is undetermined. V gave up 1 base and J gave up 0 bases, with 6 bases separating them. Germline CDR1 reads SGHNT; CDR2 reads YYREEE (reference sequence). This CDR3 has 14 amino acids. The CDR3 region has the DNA TGTGCCAGCAGCTTGACTAAGAGCACAGATACGCAGTATTTT. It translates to CASSLTKSTDTQYF.